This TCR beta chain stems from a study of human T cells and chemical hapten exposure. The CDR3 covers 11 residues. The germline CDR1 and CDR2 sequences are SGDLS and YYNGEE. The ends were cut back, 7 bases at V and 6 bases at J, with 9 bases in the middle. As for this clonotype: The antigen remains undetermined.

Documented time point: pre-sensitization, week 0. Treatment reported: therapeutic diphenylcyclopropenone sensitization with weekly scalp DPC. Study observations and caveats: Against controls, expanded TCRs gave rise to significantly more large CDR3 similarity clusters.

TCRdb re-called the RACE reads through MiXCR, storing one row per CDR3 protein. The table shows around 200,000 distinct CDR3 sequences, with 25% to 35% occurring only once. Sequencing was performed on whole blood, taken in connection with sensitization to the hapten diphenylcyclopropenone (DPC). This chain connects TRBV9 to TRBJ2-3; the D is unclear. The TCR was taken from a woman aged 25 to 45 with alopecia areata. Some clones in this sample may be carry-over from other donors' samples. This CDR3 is CASANSDTQYF. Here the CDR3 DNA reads TGTGCCAGCGCTAATTCTGATACGCAGTATTTT.